Listed here are 3 T cell receptor beta chains from one sample, sequenced in a study of cytomegalovirus exposure and HLA in healthy donors. Clones were sequenced by immunoSEQ multiplex PCR, and TCRdb holds only the in-frame ones, with some missing. Found here are around 60,000 clones, about 93% of them singletons; the top ten hold just over 3%. Sequenced sample: PBMCs. Receptor source: a man aged 18 to 29 in good health and CMV-seronegative.

The chain has TRBV6-1 and TRBJ2-3; possible D gene TRBD1, 6 bases. The germline gives CDR1 MNHNS, CDR2 SASEGT. Between the trimmed V and J ends, which lost 4 bases and 7 bases, there was a span of 12 bases. CDR3 length: 13 residues. CDR3 sequence reads: CASSATGQNTQYF. CDR3 coding DNA: TGTGCCAGCAGTGCCACGGGACAAAATACGCAGTATTTT.

The V call is TRBV28, the J call TRBJ1-1; no reliable D call. CDR3 length equals 11 residues. V was shortened by 5 bases and J by 7 bases, with 8 bases between the two germline ends. CDR1 is MDHEN and CDR2 is SYDVKM in the germline V gene. The CDR3 bases are TGTGCCAGCAGTAGGAGGATTGAAGCTTTCTTT. The encoded protein is CASSRRIEAFF. Full variable domain (outside the CDR3, taken from reference TRBV28 and TRBJ1-1): DVKVTQSSRYLVKRTGEKVFLECVQDMDHENMFWYRQDPGLGLRLIYFSYDVKMKEKGDIPEGYSVSREKKERFSLILESASTNQTSMYLCASSRRIEAFFGQGTRLTVV.

The gene calls are TRBV7-6 and TRBJ2-2; the match to TRBD2 covers 13 bases. Unmatched junction bases numbered 12, after V lost 5 bases and J lost 3 bases. The CDR3 runs 19 residues. The V gene's germline CDR1 is SGHVS and CDR2 FNYEAQ. The CDR3 coding sequence is TGTGCCAGCAGCCTACTAGAAGATACTAGCGGGAGGGACACCGGGGAGCTGTTTTTT. Its protein is CASSLLEDTSGRDTGELFF.